These 27 T cell receptor beta chains share one sample of origin, sequenced in a study of T cell changes during pregnancy in multiple sclerosis. The repertoire was sequenced with immunoSEQ multiplex PCR; TCRdb's copy has only in-frame clones and lacks some. The table includes tens of thousands of clones, 92% detected once. The sequencing here drew on peripheral blood, taken before pregnancy. The receptors derive from a female donor with multiple sclerosis, enrolled in a pregnancy study.

As concerns this clone: Other DNA sequences of this sample code for an identical CDR3. The rearrangement links TRBV6-4 to TRBJ2-3; 11 nucleotides agree with TRBD2. The trim removed 0 bases at V and 3 bases at J, leaving 2 bases unmatched. From germline, CDR1 is MRHNA and CDR2 SNTAGT. The CDR3 totals 16 residues. The CDR3 nucleotides read TGTGCCAGCAGTGACTCTAGCGGGGGGGCGACAGATACGCAGTATTTT. Amino acids: CASSDSSGGATDTQYF.

This sequence joins TRBV4-2 and TRBJ1-2, with D hard to call. In germline, CDR1 is LGHNA, CDR2 YNFKEQ. V was cut by 4 bases and J by 3 bases, with 18 bases left in between. The CDR3 loop spans 16 amino acids. In DNA, the CDR3 is TGTGCCAGCAGCCCAGCGAATGCCCCCGACTACTATGGCTACACCTTC. It specifies CASSPANAPDYYGYTF.

The DNA of the CDR3 is TGTGCCAGCAGCGTAGCTAGCGGGGTTGGGCAAGAGACCCAGTACTTC. As protein: CASSVASGVGQETQYF. This chain connects TRBV9 to TRBJ2-5; 9 nucleotides match TRBD2. Losses at the gene ends were 0 bases for V and 2 bases for J; bases not matched to a gene: 5. This CDR3 has 16 amino acids. Per germline, CDR1 SGDLS and CDR2 YYNGEE.

The chain is built from TRBV6-1 and TRBJ2-7; D not resolved. The CDR3 is made up of 12 amino acids. The germline V and J ends were trimmed by 6 bases and 7 bases, with 13 bases remaining between them. Germline lookup yields CDR1 MNHNS and CDR2 SASEGT. The CDR3 loop is CASSTTSLEQYF. The CDR3 coding sequence is TGTGCCAGCAGCACGACATCCCTAGAGCAGTACTTC.

This rearrangement joins TRBV6-1 to TRBJ2-7; D perhaps matches TRBD1 (5 bases). V was clipped by 6 bases and J by 3 bases, with 18 bases between them. CDR3 length equals 15 residues. Germline lookup yields CDR1 MNHNS and CDR2 SASEGT. The CDR3 DNA is TGTGCCAGCAGGGTCCCAGTTGACAGCCTCTACGAGCAGTACTTC. It codes for CASRVPVDSLYEQYF.

The chain carries TRBV5-1 and TRBJ2-4, with 7 positions matching TRBD1. The germline CDR1 and CDR2 sequences are SGHRS and YFSETQ. The V gene end was trimmed by 4 bases and the J gene end by 3 bases; junction bases not matched to a gene: 1. The CDR3 has 13 residues. CDR3 nucleotide sequence: TGCGCCAGCAGCCGGGACAGCAAAAACATTCAGTACTTC. Its translation: CASSRDSKNIQYF.

The chain couples TRBV5-5 to TRBJ2-2; D ambiguous. This CDR3 has 13 residues. Trimming took off 0 bases at V and 4 bases at J, with 4 bases between the two ends. Per germline, CDR1 SGHKS and CDR2 YYEKEE (reference sequence). This chain's CDR3 is CASSLVLTGELFF. CDR3 sequence (DNA): TGTGCCAGCAGCTTGGTCCTCACCGGGGAGCTGTTTTTT.

The chain combines TRBV11-2 with TRBJ2-7; tentatively, D is TRBD2 (5 bases). CDR1 is SGHAT and CDR2 is FQNNGV in the germline V gene. V lost 4 bases and J lost 6, with 16 bases in between. CDR3 length equals 14 residues. The CDR3 DNA follows: TGTGCCAGCAGCTCCGGGGAAGCAACCTTCGAGCAGTACTTC. It specifies CASSSGEATFEQYF.

This clone has just one count. The CDR3 nucleotides read TGTGCCATCAGGGGACTAGGAAGCAATGAGCAGTTCTTC. This codes for CAIRGLGSNEQFF. V and J are TRBV10-3 and TRBJ2-1; TRBD2 aligns across 8 bases. J lost 6 bases, V lost 6 bases, and 4 bases had no gene match. Germline V gene data show CDR1 as ENHRY and CDR2 as SYGVKD. The CDR3 loop spans 13 amino acids.

The V gene is TRBV5-6, the J gene TRBJ1-5; TRBD1 matches at 10 bases. The CDR3 is 15 amino acids. Germline V gene sequence: CDR1 SGHDT, CDR2 YYEEEE. V gave up 4 bases and J gave up 8 bases; unmatched junction bases: 9. The CDR3 DNA reads as TGTGCCAGCAGCCGGCTGACAGGGGGCGAGGAGCCCCAGCATTTT. Protein: CASSRLTGGEEPQHF.

V usage is TRBV19 and J usage is TRBJ1-1, with 7 bases identical to TRBD1. The length of the CDR3 is 15 residues. V shed 6 bases and J 5 bases; nucleotides not matched to a gene: 12. Germline loops: CDR1 LNHDA, CDR2 SQIVND (reference sequence). The CDR3 loop is CASRTTVRGYTEAFF. CDR3 bases: TGTGCCAGTAGAACCACTGTCAGGGGGTATACTGAAGCTTTCTTT.

The chain employs TRBV5-1 and TRBJ2-3; TRBD2 agrees at 7 bases. The CDR3 contains 14 residues. V was pared by 7 bases and J by 2 bases, with 7 bases of the junction left unmatched. Germline values: CDR1 SGHRS, CDR2 YFSETQ. The CDR3 DNA reads TGCGCCAGCCACCCCGGGGGGTCCACAGATACGCAGTATTTT. Amino acids: CASHPGGSTDTQYF.

This sequence joins TRBV7-2 and TRBJ1-1; tentatively, D is TRBD1 (5 bases). CDR3 size: 15 residues. Trimming took 3 bases from V and 0 from J, leaving 11 bases between them. Germline values: CDR1 SGHTA, CDR2 FQGNSA. CDR3: CASSLGLYMNTEAFF. CDR3 nucleotides: TGTGCCAGCAGCTTGGGGCTTTACATGAACACTGAAGCTTTCTTT.

The chain carries TRBV27 and TRBJ1-2, with TRBD1 matching 9 bases. The CDR3 runs 13 residues. Germline V CDR1 and CDR2: MNHEY, SMNVEV (reference sequence). V was pared by 10 bases and J by 6 bases, with 9 bases of the junction left unmatched. CDR3 nucleotide sequence: TGTGCCACCATGGACAGGGGATTGGATGGCTACACCTTC. Its protein product is CATMDRGLDGYTF.

The table lists this clone with a few counts. The chain combines TRBV5-1 with TRBJ1-1; D is unresolved. CDR3 length: 13 amino acids. In germline, CDR1 is SGHRS, CDR2 YFSETQ. Trimming removed 0 bases at V and 1 base at J, with 4 bases between. CDR3 sequence: CASSLGKNTEAFF. DNA of the CDR3: TGCGCCAGCAGCTTGGGTAAGAACACTGAAGCTTTCTTT.

CDR3 nucleotide sequence: TGTGCCAGCTCAGGTGGACAGGGTCGCGGTCAGCCCCAGCATTTT. Translating gives CASSGGQGRGQPQHF. The V and J genes are TRBV18 and TRBJ1-5; 8 bases agree with TRBD1. The CDR3 is made up of 15 amino acids. J gave up 6 bases and V 5 bases, and 9 bases lay outside the gene matches. Germline V gene lookup returns CDR1 KGHSH and CDR2 LQKENI.

The chain uses TRBV9 and TRBJ2-1, with 9 nucleotides matching TRBD2. The CDR3 has 15 residues. In germline, CDR1 is SGDLS, CDR2 YYNGEE. V lost 0 bases to trimming and J lost 4 bases; unmatched junction nucleotides: 2. The CDR3 DNA reads as TGTGCCAGCAGCGTAGGCAGCGGGGGGTACAATGAGCAGTTCTTC. It encodes CASSVGSGGYNEQFF. Variable domain in full (rest from reference TRBV9 and TRBJ2-1): DSGVTQTPKHLITATGQRVTLRCSPRSGDLSVYWYQQSLDQGLQFLIQYYNGEERAKGNILERFSAQQFPDLHSELNLSSLELGDSALYFCASSVGSGGYNEQFFGPGTRLTVL.

V usage is TRBV19 and J usage is TRBJ2-2; no firm D call. Between the trimmed V and J ends, which lost 9 bases and 1 base, there was a span of 9 bases. The CDR3 sequence is 13 residues long. Germline V CDR1 and CDR2: LNHDA, SQIVND (reference sequence). In DNA form, the CDR3 reads TGTGCCAGCTGTTGGCTGAACACCGGGGAGCTGTTTTTT. Translating gives CASCWLNTGELFF.

The chain employs TRBV6-5 and TRBJ2-1; 10 nucleotides align to TRBD2. Germline loops: CDR1 MNHEY, CDR2 SVGAGI. The CDR3 is made up of 14 amino acids. The ends lost 10 bases at V and 6 bases at J; junction bases unmatched: 9. For the CDR3, the DNA is TGTGCCACGCTAGCGGGGGCACAAATCAATGAGCAGTTCTTC. Translation: CATLAGAQINEQFF.

The rearrangement links TRBV6-5 to TRBJ1-1; 7 positions agree with TRBD1. The CDR3 is 15 residues long. Germline V lookup: CDR1 MNHEY, CDR2 SVGAGI. The V segment lost 6 bases and the J segment 0 bases; nucleotides outside the gene matches: 7. CDR3 sequence (DNA): TGTGCCAGCAGGTTACAGGGGACCGTGAACACTGAAGCTTTCTTT. It specifies CASRLQGTVNTEAFF.

The chain uses TRBV9 and TRBJ2-3; tentatively, D is TRBD1 (6 bases). V was clipped by 0 bases and J by 2 bases, with 10 bases between them. The germline V gene has CDR1 SGDLS and CDR2 YYNGEE. This CDR3 is 15 amino acids long. The CDR3 protein is CASSVDGGPTDTQYF. The CDR3 region has the DNA TGTGCCAGCAGCGTAGATGGGGGCCCCACAGATACGCAGTATTTT.

The CDR3 DNA reads TGTGCCAGCAGCCTTCTAGCGGGGGCAGATACGCAGTATTTT. This encodes CASSLLAGADTQYF. This chain links TRBV7-3 with TRBJ2-3, with 10 bases that match TRBD2. This CDR3 is 14 amino acids long. J was trimmed by 4 bases and V by 5 bases; bases with no gene match: 3. Germline values: CDR1 SGHTA, CDR2 FQGTGA.

The chain joins TRBV7-9 to TRBJ2-3; possible D gene TRBD2, 5 bases. Germline V gene data show CDR1 as SEHNR and CDR2 as FQNEAQ (reference sequence). CDR3 length: 15 residues. Trimming removed 5 bases at V and 2 bases at J, with 14 bases between. The CDR3 protein is CASSHGVGDTDTQYF. DNA of the CDR3: TGTGCCAGCAGCCACGGGGTTGGGGACACAGATACGCAGTATTTT.

The CDR3 loop is CASTSSGRYGYTF. CDR3 nucleotide sequence: TGTGCCAGCACCTCGAGCGGGCGTTATGGCTACACCTTC. The chain has TRBV6-5 and TRBJ1-2; D remains ambiguous. This CDR3 spans 13 amino acids. Trimming took off 7 bases at V and 5 bases at J, with 14 bases between the two ends. Per germline, CDR1 MNHEY and CDR2 SVGAGI.

On this clone: One end of the junction does not line up with germline, which may come from a read error. The V and J genes are TRBV7-7 and TRBJ1-1, with 7 bases matching TRBD1. CDR1 is SSHAT and CDR2 is FNYEAQ in the germline V gene (reference sequence). This CDR3 contains 13 residues. The chain's CDR3 is CASSLSQGTEAFF. CDR3 DNA: TGTGCTAGCAGCTTATCACAGGGGACTGAAGCTTTCTTT.

V is TRBV6-6 and J is TRBJ2-1, with TRBD2 matching 15 bases. This CDR3 has 15 amino acids. The V segment lost 6 bases and the J segment 10 bases; nucleotides outside the gene matches: 7. Germline CDR1 reads MNHNY; CDR2 reads SVGAGI (reference sequence). The chain's CDR3 is CASRRTSGGAGEQFF. In DNA, the CDR3 is TGTGCCAGCAGGCGGACTAGCGGGGGGGCGGGGGAGCAGTTCTTC.

The gene calls are TRBV9 and TRBJ1-5, with 7 positions matching TRBD1. The CDR3 covers 14 residues. With V trimmed by 2 bases and J by 9 bases, 8 bases remained unmatched. Germline V lookup: CDR1 SGDLS, CDR2 YYNGEE. The CDR3 spells CASSVGQERGPQHF. CDR3 DNA sequence: TGTGCCAGCAGCGTCGGACAGGAGAGGGGGCCCCAGCATTTT.